This T cell receptor (beta chain) appears in the sequencing data of a study of T-cell reconstitution after alpha-beta-depleted transplantation in children. The authors prepared the TCRbeta library with unique molecular identifiers. MiXCR, run by TCRdb on the PCR reads, gives a single entry per CDR3 protein. The table lists 230,000 or so distinct CDR3 sequences, approximately 12% of them singletons, with around 3% in the top ten. V lost 2 bases to trimming and J lost 0 bases, with 7 bases between them. Germline values: CDR1 MNHEY, CDR2 SMNVEV (reference sequence). This CDR3 has 14 amino acids. This clonotype was counted at least ten times.

This receptor was obtained from a human donor who donated a stem cell graft to a child with acute lymphoblastic leukemia. The genes are TRBV27 and TRBJ1-1; D is unresolved. The sequences come from PBMCs from the stem cell graft donor, collected from the stem cell graft. The CDR3 DNA sequence: TGTGCCAGCAGTTTAAGGCCTATGAACACTGAAGCTTTCTTT. It codes for CASSLRPMNTEAFF.